This TCR beta chain was identified in a study of shared clonotypes between healthy human individuals. The wider study: The donor pool was made up of two women and three men aged 18 to 49. General observations from the study: Donor scarcity curtailed the genetic and exposure-history diversity represented herein.

The protocol was immunoSEQ multiplex PCR, while the TCRdb copy is restricted to in-frame clones and leaves out a portion. The data show roughly 300,000 clones, roughly 80% seen once. With respect to this clone: The antigen remains unidentified.

The germline CDR1 and CDR2 sequences are SGHVS and FQNEAQ. Trimming pared 0 bases from V and 2 bases from J, leaving 9 bases between. The CDR3 totals 15 residues. All donors were healthy HIV-negative adults lacking recent acute infections or vaccinations. Material: memory CD4+ T cells sorted from blood. Specified subset: CD45RA-negative fraction. The receptor's source is a man younger than 45 in good health. V usage is TRBV7-8 and J usage is TRBJ2-3; D unresolved. The CDR3 region has the DNA TGTGCCAGCAGCTTAGCGTTCGGCTACACAGATACGCAGTATTTT. Amino acid sequence: CASSLAFGYTDTQYF.